A single sample gave rise to the 26 T cell receptor beta chains below, sequenced in a study of blood T cell repertoires in COVID-19. Libraries were prepared by immunoSEQ multiplex PCR; TCRdb keeps only in-frame clonotypes and omits some of them. The data contain 25,000 to 30,000 clones, over 85% of them seen just once; the ten biggest clones take up 3.5% to 5%. The specimen was peripheral blood. Receptors originate from a human donor with active COVID-19. The donor label of this sample is uncertain.

This clone was found once. This chain joins TRBV19 and TRBJ1-6, with TRBD1 matching over 7 bases. CDR1 and CDR2 (germline): LNHDA, SQIVND (reference sequence). V shed 8 bases and J 4 bases; nucleotides not matched to a gene: 5. The CDR3 spans 14 residues. The chain's CDR3 is CASQQQGYNSPLHF. The CDR3 coding sequence is TGTGCCAGTCAACAACAGGGGTATAATTCACCCCTCCACTTT.

The chain couples TRBV27 to TRBJ1-2, with D possibly being TRBD1 (5 bases). Looked up from germline, CDR1 is MNHEY and CDR2 is SMNVEV (reference sequence). CDR3 size: 17 residues. Trimming pared 4 bases from V and 5 bases from J, leaving 23 bases between. CDR3 loop: CASSYRPPTRGEYGYTF. In DNA, the CDR3 is TGTGCCAGCAGTTATCGACCCCCGACACGGGGGGAATATGGCTACACCTTC.

This chain joins TRBV7-8 and TRBJ1-1; D unresolved. V was clipped by 1 base and J by 3 bases, with 18 bases between them. The CDR3 is made up of 17 amino acids. CDR1 SGHVS and CDR2 FQNEAQ come from the germline V gene. CDR3 protein: CASSLVAPGGWDTEAFF. The CDR3 DNA follows: TGTGCCAGCAGCTTAGTAGCCCCCGGAGGGTGGGACACTGAAGCTTTCTTT.

A word on this clone: At one boundary the junction diverges from the germline segment, which might be a read error. The rearrangement uses TRBV7-7 and TRBJ2-1; 7 nucleotides match TRBD1. Germline V gene data show CDR1 as SSHAT and CDR2 as FNYEAQ (reference sequence). The CDR3 spans 15 residues. The CDR3 coding sequence is TGTGCTAGCAGTTCACAGGGGACGGTTTACAATGAGCAGTTCTTC. This translates into CASSSQGTVYNEQFF. Full variable domain (remainder filled in from reference TRBV7-7 and TRBJ2-1): GAGVSQSPRYKVTKRGQDVTLRCDPISSHATLYWYQQALGQGPEFLTYFNYEAQPDKSGLPSDRFSAERPEGSISTLTIQRTEQRDSAMYRCASSSQGTVYNEQFFGPGTRLTVL.

The V and J genes are TRBV10-3 and TRBJ2-2; 7 bases align to TRBD1. Germline V gene lookup returns CDR1 ENHRY and CDR2 SYGVKD. There are 15 residues in the CDR3. The junction had 7 bases not matched to a gene; V was cut back by 9 bases and J by 0 bases. The CDR3 coding sequence is TGTGCCATTAGTCCGGGACAGACGAACACCGGGGAGCTGTTTTTT. Amino acids: CAISPGQTNTGELFF.

The CDR3, as DNA: TGTGCCAGCATGACAGGGTTGAACACCGGGGAGCTGTTTTTT. Its protein is CASMTGLNTGELFF. The J gene is TRBJ2-2, the V gene TRBV6-5; 7 bases fit TRBD1. Germline V lookup: CDR1 MNHEY, CDR2 SVGAGI. CDR3 length: 14 residues. The J segment lost 1 base and the V segment lost 7 bases, leaving 3 bases of the junction unmatched.

CDR3: CASSQVNLVSYNEQFF. DNA of the CDR3: TGCGCCAGCAGCCAAGTAAATCTAGTGAGCTACAATGAGCAGTTCTTC. V is TRBV4-1 and J is TRBJ2-1; no definite D call. CDR3 size: 16 residues. Germline V gene sequence: CDR1 MGHRA, CDR2 YSYEKL. Trimming removed 1 base from V and 3 bases from J, with 13 bases in between.

The chain has TRBV6-5 and TRBJ1-4; D unclear. The CDR3 runs 13 residues. Trimming pared 2 bases from V and 7 bases from J, leaving 8 bases between. Germline V gene data show CDR1 as MNHEY and CDR2 as SVGAGI. CDR3 nucleotides: TGTGCCAGCAGTTACAGCCCCATTGAAAAACTGTTTTTT. Protein sequence: CASSYSPIEKLFF.

The J gene is TRBJ1-4, the V gene TRBV4-1; perhaps TRBD1 as D (6 bases). This CDR3 is built from 14 residues. V was clipped by 1 base and J by 8 bases, with 11 bases between them. CDR1 and CDR2 (germline): MGHRA, YSYEKL. For the CDR3, the DNA is TGCGCCAGCAGCCAAGGGACAGATCGAGAAAAACTGTTTTTT. Its translation is CASSQGTDREKLFF.

The chain recombines TRBV11-2 with TRBJ2-1; 11 bases line up with TRBD2. The CDR3 sequence is 16 residues long. Germline V gene lookup returns CDR1 SGHAT and CDR2 FQNNGV. V gave up 6 bases and J gave up 4 bases; unmatched junction bases: 8. The CDR3 nucleotides read TGTGCCAGCAGTATACGCGGGACTAGCGGATACAATGAGCAGTTCTTC. Its protein product is CASSIRGTSGYNEQFF.

The chain has TRBV3-1 (or the pseudogene TRBV3-2) and TRBJ2-1, with a weak D call TRBD1 (5 bases). The germline gives CDR1 LGHDT, CDR2 YNNKEL (reference sequence). Trimming took 4 bases from V and 1 from J, leaving 11 bases between them. There are 15 residues in the CDR3. The CDR3 here is CASSPLGDSYNEQFF. The CDR3 DNA reads TGTGCCAGCAGCCCCCTAGGGGATTCCTACAATGAGCAGTTCTTC.

This chain joins TRBV11-2 and TRBJ1-4; D is unclear. V dropped 4 bases and J dropped 4 bases, with 4 bases sitting between them. The CDR3 loop spans 12 amino acids. In germline, CDR1 is SGHAT, CDR2 FQNNGV. The CDR3 region has the DNA TGTGCCAGCAGCTCCTATAATGAAAAACTGTTTTTT. This sequence encodes CASSSYNEKLFF.

The V gene is TRBV7-9, the J gene TRBJ2-3, with 11 bases that match TRBD2. Trimming cost V 2 bases and J 0 bases; bases outside gene matches: 4. The CDR3 has 17 residues. The germline V gene encodes CDR1 SEHNR and CDR2 FQNEAQ (reference sequence). This chain's CDR3 is CASSLMGLAASTDTQYF. CDR3 DNA: TGTGCCAGCAGCTTAATGGGACTAGCGGCCAGCACAGATACGCAGTATTTT.

The chain uses TRBV19 and TRBJ1-4; tentative D call: TRBD1 (5 bases). V lost 7 bases, J lost 5 bases, and 17 bases lay in between. The CDR3 spans 15 residues. Germline-derived CDR1 and CDR2 are LNHDA and SQIVND (reference sequence). CDR3 nucleotide sequence: TGTGCCAGTATCTCGGCAGGTCAGGGCAATGAAAAACTGTTTTTT. Translation gives CASISAGQGNEKLFF.

This clone has a handful of counts. V usage is TRBV28 and J usage is TRBJ1-6; TRBD1 agrees at 7 bases. The germline gives CDR1 MDHEN, CDR2 SYDVKM. The CDR3 has 18 amino acids. Trimming cost V 3 bases and J 0 bases; bases outside gene matches: 8. CDR3 sequence: CASSFGDSLLSYNSPLHF. The CDR3 region has the DNA TGTGCCAGCAGTTTTGGGGACAGCCTTCTCTCCTATAATTCACCCCTCCACTTT.

V is TRBV11-2 and J is TRBJ2-3; D is perhaps TRBD2 (5 bases). From germline, CDR1 is SGHAT and CDR2 FQNNGV. The V gene lost 4 bases and the J gene lost 4 bases, with 15 bases spanning the gap. The length of the CDR3 is 15 residues. For the CDR3, the DNA is TGTGCCAGCAGCTCCCTACGAATGAGGGCAGATACGCAGTATTTT. It is translated as CASSSLRMRADTQYF.

Points on this clone: Other DNA sequences of this sample code for an identical CDR3. The chain combines TRBV9 with TRBJ2-5, with 7 positions matching TRBD2. CDR1 and CDR2 from the germline V gene are SGDLS and YYNGEE. The CDR3 has 13 residues. The V segment lost 0 bases and the J segment 4 bases; nucleotides outside the gene matches: 0. In DNA form, the CDR3 reads TGTGCCAGCAGCGTAGCGGGGGGAGAGACCCAGTACTTC. Amino acid sequence: CASSVAGGETQYF.

The chain joins TRBV20-1 to TRBJ1-4; D gene uncertain. The CDR3 loop spans 11 amino acids. The V end lost 3 bases, the J end lost 5 bases, and 4 bases lay between the germline ends. CDR1 is DFQATT, CDR2 SNEGSKA, per germline (reference sequence). The CDR3: CSASLNEKLFF. DNA for the CDR3: TGCAGTGCTAGCCTGAATGAAAAACTGTTTTTT.

V and J are TRBV6-4 and TRBJ1-2; weak D call: TRBD1 (5 bases). Trimming cost V 3 bases and J 2 bases, with 10 bases left between them. Germline lookup yields CDR1 MRHNA and CDR2 SNTAGT. The CDR3 spans 14 residues. The CDR3, as DNA: TGTGCCAGCAGTGAGGACACTCCAAACTATGGCTACACCTTC. Residues: CASSEDTPNYGYTF.

Notes on this clone: A read error may produce the germline difference seen at one junction end. The chain uses TRBV4-2 and TRBJ2-3; 13 nucleotides align to TRBD2. The germline gives CDR1 LGHNA, CDR2 YNFKEQ. The CDR3 loop spans 15 amino acids. CDR3 nucleotides: TGTGCCAGCAGGCAAGGACTAGCGGGAGCAGATACGCAGTATTTT. This sequence encodes CASRQGLAGADTQYF.

This chain connects TRBV7-9 to TRBJ2-1; perhaps TRBD1 as D (6 bases). The CDR3 totals 15 residues. Germline lookup yields CDR1 SEHNR and CDR2 FQNEAQ (reference sequence). The V and J ends lost 5 bases and 4 bases respectively, with 15 bases between them. CDR3 coding DNA: TGTGCCAGCAGCGACGGTACAGGGAAATACAATGAGCAGTTCTTC. Its translation is CASSDGTGKYNEQFF.

The V and J genes are TRBV30 and TRBJ2-3, with D possibly being TRBD1 (7 bases). Germline V CDR1 and CDR2: GTSNPN, SVGIG (reference sequence). The CDR3 runs 16 residues. V shed 3 bases and J shed 0 bases, with 16 bases lying between them. The CDR3, as DNA: TGTGCCTGGAGGCTCAGGGGGGTGTCTAGCACAGATACGCAGTATTTT. Its protein is CAWRLRGVSSTDTQYF. Together with reference TRBV30 and TRBJ2-3, the CDR3 gives the full variable domain: SQTIHQWPATLVQPVGSPLSLECTVEGTSNPNLYWYRQAAGRGLQLLFYSVGIGQISSEVPQNLSASRPQDRQFILSSKKLLLSDSGFYLCAWRLRGVSSTDTQYFGPGTRLTVL.

The rearrangement uses TRBV5-1 and TRBJ2-7, with D possibly being TRBD1 (5 bases). The CDR3 runs to 13 residues. V was shortened by 7 bases and J by 7 bases, with 18 bases between the two germline ends. Germline values: CDR1 SGHRS, CDR2 YFSETQ. The CDR3 protein is CASGQPGGGEQYF. For the CDR3, the DNA is TGCGCCAGCGGACAACCGGGCGGTGGGGAGCAGTACTTC.

The chain has TRBV9 and TRBJ2-2; perhaps TRBD1 as D (6 bases). The germline gives CDR1 SGDLS, CDR2 YYNGEE. There are 15 residues in the CDR3. V lost 5 bases and J 4 bases, leaving 15 bases between the germline ends. CDR3 in amino acids: CASSGTQGFTGELFF. The DNA for the CDR3 is TGTGCCAGCAGTGGTACACAGGGATTCACCGGGGAGCTGTTTTTT.

Concerning this clone itself: The junction does not match germline at one end; this may be a read error. This rearrangement joins TRBV7-2 to TRBJ1-1; no clear D gene. Germline loops: CDR1 SGHTA, CDR2 FQGNSA. This CDR3 is built from 16 residues. The CDR3 loop reads CASSLLGLQKNAEAFF. CDR3 nucleotide sequence: TGTGCCAGCAGCTTACTTGGGCTCCAAAAGAACGCTGAAGCTTTCTTT.

V and J are TRBV29-1 and TRBJ1-4; 9 bases line up with TRBD1. The CDR3 contains 13 residues. Germline V gene sequence: CDR1 SQVTM, CDR2 ANQGSEA. J gave up 7 bases and V 7 bases, and 7 bases lay outside the gene matches. This CDR3 reads CSGTQGAGEKLFF. The CDR3 DNA reads TGCAGCGGAACACAGGGGGCGGGTGAAAAACTGTTTTTT.